This is a list of T cell receptor beta chains from one sample in a study of T cell responses to AZD1222 COVID-19 vaccine. The data were produced by immunoSEQ multiplex PCR, yet TCRdb's version contains in-frame clones alone and is incomplete. In the table there are about 140,000 clones, approximately 93% of which are singletons. The starting material was peripheral blood, obtained after recovery from COVID-19. These receptors all stem from an adult who had recovered from COVID-19. The CDR3 runs from the conserved cysteine through the conserved F or W. Fields, in order: V gene, clone size, D gene, J gene, CDR3 DNA, CDR3 protein. A D gene is named only where the DNA matches it firmly. Some rows have no size entry. The others give once, few or many, or a class for an expanded clone.

>TRBV28|.|TRBD2|TRBJ2-7
TGTGCCAGCAGTGTGACTAGCGGATACGAGCAGTACTTC
CASSVTSGYEQYF
>TRBV3-1/TRBV3-2|.|.|TRBJ2-1
TGTGCCAGCAGCCAAGTTGGACTGGACAATGAGCAGTTCTTC
CASSQVGLDNEQFF
>TRBV28|.|TRBD1|TRBJ1-1
TGTGCCACCCTCGAAAGAGGACAGGCTGAAGCTTTCTTT
CATLERGQAEAFF
>TRBV7-9|.|.|TRBJ1-2
TGTGCCAGCAGCTCAACACCTAACTATGGCTACACCTTC
CASSSTPNYGYTF
>TRBV28|.|.|TRBJ1-6
TGTGCCCCTGGACAGAAGTCCTATAATTCACCCCTCCACTTT
CAPGQKSYNSPLHF
>TRBV20-1|.|TRBD2|TRBJ2-1
TGCAGTGCTAGAAGCGGGAGAGGGCATTTCTTC
CSARSGRGHFF
>TRBV28|.|.|TRBJ1-2
TGTGCCAGCAGTTTATTATCCCCCTTTGACGGGCCTAACTATGGCTACACCTTC
CASSLLSPFDGPNYGYTF
>TRBV28|once|.|TRBJ1-4
TGTGCCAGCAGTTTATGGGGCGTCGAGAAACTGTTTTTT
CASSLWGVEKLFF
>TRBV9|.|.|TRBJ2-2
TGTGCCAGCAGCCCCCACACCGGGGAGCTGTTTTTT
CASSPHTGELFF
>TRBV19|.|TRBD1|TRBJ1-2
TGTGCCAGTAGGGGGCTAACAGGGGGTAACTATGGCTACACCTTC
CASRGLTGGNYGYTF
>TRBV30|.|.|TRBJ1-2
TGTGCCTGGAGTAGCCCGGGGACTTATGGCTACACCTTC
CAWSSPGTYGYTF
>TRBV5-1|.|.|TRBJ2-7
TGCGCCAGCAGAGCGGATAGCTCCTACGAGCAGTACTTC
CASRADSSYEQYF
>TRBV11-2|.|.|TRBJ2-1
TGTGCCAGCAGCTTCCTTAGCGGAAGCTCCTACAATGAGCAGTTCTTC
CASSFLSGSSYNEQFF
>TRBV5-1|once|.|TRBJ2-2
TGCGCCAGCTGGAGGGGGCCGGGCGGGGAGCTGTTTTTT
CASWRGPGGELFF
>TRBV18|.|TRBD2|TRBJ2-7
TGTGCCAGCTCACTCTCTAGCGGGGCCTACGAGCAGTACTTC
CASSLSSGAYEQYF
>TRBV7-9|.|.|TRBJ2-1
TGTGCCAGCAGAACGCTAGATGACCGCTACAATGAGCAGTTCTTC
CASRTLDDRYNEQFF
>TRBV19|.|.|TRBJ2-1
TGTGCCAGTAGTAAGCGGGACAGTAATCCCAATGAGCAGTTCTTC
CASSKRDSNPNEQFF
>TRBV24-1|.|.|TRBJ2-3
TGTGCCACCAGTGATTTCGTCACAGATACGCAGTATTTT
CATSDFVTDTQYF
>TRBV6-5|.|.|TRBJ1-2
TGTGCCAGCAGTTACCGGACAGACCCGTATGGCTACACCTTC
CASSYRTDPYGYTF
>TRBV20-1|.|.|TRBJ2-1
TGCAGTGCTAGAGGACTTAGTGAGCAGTTCTTC
CSARGLSEQFF
>TRBV18|.|.|TRBJ1-1
TGTGCCAGCTCACCGTCAGGGAACCCTGAAGCTTTCTTT
CASSPSGNPEAFF
>TRBV2|.|.|TRBJ1-1
TGTGCCAGCAGTGAGGTAGGGGGGAACACTGAAGCTTTCTTT
CASSEVGGNTEAFF
>TRBV27|.|.|TRBJ1-1
TGTGCCAGCAGTCTCTATATGGACACCGGTTTTGAAGCTTTCTTT
CASSLYMDTGFEAFF
>TRBV6-5|.|TRBD1|TRBJ2-7
TGTGCCAGCAGTTTTGGGACAGCTTCCTCCTACGAGCAGTACTTC
CASSFGTASSYEQYF
>TRBV11-3|.|.|TRBJ2-7
TGTGCCAGCAGCCTCTCGGGTGGGAGTATCTACGAGCAGTACTTC
CASSLSGGSIYEQYF
>TRBV28|.|.|TRBJ2-7
TGTGCCAGCAGTTTCCGAGGACAGTTCGAGCAGTACTTC
CASSFRGQFEQYF
>TRBV27|.|TRBD2|TRBJ2-5
TGTGCCAGCAGTCGCCTAGCGGGGAACCAAGAGACCCAGTACTTC
CASSRLAGNQETQYF
>TRBV5-6|.|.|TRBJ1-3
TGTGCCAGCAGCCTCCAGGGATATGGAAACACCATATATTTT
CASSLQGYGNTIYF
>TRBV7-9|.|.|TRBJ2-2
TGTGCCAGCAGCTTAGGTAGTCAGGATCCGAACACCGGGGAGCTGTTTTTT
CASSLGSQDPNTGELFF
>TRBV15|.|.|TRBJ1-4
TGTGCCACCAGCTCAGGCACTAATGAAAAACTGTTTTTT
CATSSGTNEKLFF
>TRBV18|.|.|TRBJ1-5
TGTGCCAGCTCACCGGGTAGCAATCAGCCCCAGCATTTT
CASSPGSNQPQHF
>TRBV20-1|.|.|TRBJ2-3
TGCAGTGCTAGTATCGCCGGAGTAGCCTCACGCACAGATACGCAGTATTTT
CSASIAGVASRTDTQYF
>TRBV25-1|.|TRBD2|TRBJ2-6
TGTGCCAGTGGGGCGCGGGAGTACTCTGGGGCCAACGTCCTGACTTTC
CASGAREYSGANVLTF
>TRBV12-5|.|TRBD2|TRBJ2-1
TGTGCTAGTGGTTTGAGCGGGCTAGCGGGAGCTTCCGAGCAGTTCTTC
CASGLSGLAGASEQFF
>TRBV2|.|TRBD1|TRBJ2-7
TGTGCCAGCAGGGGGACAGGAACCTACGAGCAGTACTTC
CASRGTGTYEQYF
>TRBV6-5|.|TRBD1|TRBJ1-2
TGTGCCAGCAGTTACCAGGGGGCGGGAGGCTACACCTTC
CASSYQGAGGYTF
>TRBV5-6|.|.|TRBJ1-2
TGTGCCAGCAGCCCAGACTTAAAGGGGAATGGCTACACCTTC
CASSPDLKGNGYTF
>TRBV27|.|.|TRBJ1-3
TGTGCCAGCGAAGTCCGATATCAGGACACCATATATTTT
CASEVRYQDTIYF
>TRBV10-3|.|.|TRBJ1-6
TGTGCCACCATGGGACTGACTAATTCACCCCTCCACTTT
CATMGLTNSPLHF
>TRBV28|.|TRBD1|TRBJ1-2
TGTGCCAGCCTGACAGGGCGAAACTATGGCTACACCTTC
CASLTGRNYGYTF
>TRBV2|.|TRBD1|TRBJ1-1
TGTGCCAGCAGGGGACAGGGGGGAAACACTGAAGCTTTCTTT
CASRGQGGNTEAFF
>TRBV6-5|.|.|TRBJ1-2
TGTGCCAGCAGTTACGACAGCAACTATGGCTACACCTTC
CASSYDSNYGYTF
>TRBV28|.|.|TRBJ2-5
TGTGCCAGCAGCCCCTACAAGGCCCAGTACTTC
CASSPYKAQYF
>TRBV19|once|TRBD2|TRBJ2-1
TGTGCCAGTAGTATATTTATCAAGGCGGGAGGTCCACCCAATGAGCAGTTCTTC
CASSIFIKAGGPPNEQFF
>TRBV7-2|.|TRBD2|TRBJ2-7
TGTGCCAGCAGCTTAGGAGCGGGAAAGGGAACCTACGAGCAGTACTTC
CASSLGAGKGTYEQYF
>TRBV20-1|.|.|TRBJ2-1
TGCAGTGGCAGAGAGGGCAATGAGCAGTTCTTC
CSGREGNEQFF
>TRBV10-2|.|TRBD2|TRBJ2-1
TGCGCCAGCAGTGAGTCTATAGCGGGAGGGCCGGGTAATGAGCAGTTCTTC
CASSESIAGGPGNEQFF
>TRBV15|.|TRBD2|TRBJ2-1
TGTGCCACCAGCAGATACACCGCCCTAGCGGGCAACAATGAGCAGTTCTTC
CATSRYTALAGNNEQFF
>TRBV6-2/TRBV6-3|once|.|TRBJ2-1
TGTGCCAGCAGTTACGAGGCCGGGGAGGCTTCCTACAATGAGCAGTTCTTC
CASSYEAGEASYNEQFF
>TRBV30|.|TRBD1|TRBJ2-5
TGTGCCTGGAGTACCCAGGGGGTGCAAGAGACCCAGTACTTC
CAWSTQGVQETQYF
>TRBV27|.|.|TRBJ2-5
TGTGCCAGCAGTTTATTAGGGTCACCTGCGGAGACCCAGTACTTC
CASSLLGSPAETQYF
>TRBV14|.|.|TRBJ2-1
TGTGCCAGCAGCCGCTCCGTAGCGGCCCGTTGGGATGAGCAGTTCTTC
CASSRSVAARWDEQFF
>TRBV14|.|.|TRBJ2-5
TGTGCCAGCAGCCAAGGCCGGGACCGCCAAGAGACCCAGTACTTC
CASSQGRDRQETQYF
>TRBV28|.|TRBD2|TRBJ2-7
TGTGCCAGCAGTTTCGGGACTACCCCCTACGAGCAGTACTTC
CASSFGTTPYEQYF
>TRBV28|.|.|TRBJ1-5
TGTGCCACCCAGGAGGCACATAGCAATCAGCCCCAGCATTTT
CATQEAHSNQPQHF
>TRBV9|.|.|TRBJ2-7
TGTGCCAGCAGCGTGGGGGGAGGATACTCCTACGAGCAGTACTTC
CASSVGGGYSYEQYF
>TRBV3-1/TRBV3-2|.|.|TRBJ1-2
TGTGCCAGCAGCCAAGATGAGCAGACCCACTATGGCTACACCTTC
CASSQDEQTHYGYTF
>TRBV14|.|.|TRBJ2-3
TGTGCCAGCAGCCAACAATACACAGATACGCAGTATTTT
CASSQQYTDTQYF
>TRBV19|.|TRBD2|TRBJ2-2
TGTGCCAGTAGTATAGCGGGCGGGAGCCGGACCGGGGAGCTGTTTTTT
CASSIAGGSRTGELFF
>TRBV27|.|.|TRBJ2-7
TGTGCCAGCAGTTTATCGGGCAGCTCCTACGAGCAGTACTTC
CASSLSGSSYEQYF